Sequencing of this TCR beta chain was carried out in a study of T cell repertoires in cytomegalovirus infection. Study-wide points: There were HLA-C-restricted CMV-specific TCR beta clonotypes dominating the ex vivo response.

This clonotype has a handful of counts. No antigen is known for it. In TCRdb, the reads were re-called with MiXCR into one record per CDR3 protein. The repertoire has hundreds of thousands of distinct CDR3 sequences, about 24% of them found once; the top ten carry 8%. This CDR3 contains 17 residues. Germline lookup yields CDR1 LGHNA and CDR2 YNFKEQ. V dropped 0 bases and J dropped 6; count of bases not matched to a gene: 10. The receptor was isolated from a human donor in good health (CMV status not recorded). Some clones in this sample may be carry-over from other donors' samples. Sequencing was performed on CD8+ T cells from PBMCs. The genes are TRBV4-2 and TRBJ2-1, with 8 positions matching TRBD2. The CDR3 sequence is CASSQEGGGYFSNEQFF. The CDR3 DNA is TGTGCCAGCAGCCAAGAGGGCGGGGGGTACTTCTCCAATGAGCAGTTCTTC.